This T cell receptor (beta chain) was observed in a study of metastatic and nonmetastatic thyroid tumors. The overall study: A comparison of repertoires was made across blood and tumor or nodule tissue from malignant and benign thyroid patients. Findings of the study overall: When malignant thyroid tumors were compared with benign nodules, TCR beta diversity was reportedly significantly higher in the malignant tumors. This held in both blood and tumor samples.

Prior to thyroid surgery, none of the patients had received any treatment. Trimming shortened V by 6 bases and J by 0 bases, and 15 bases separated the two germline ends. Germline V gives CDR1 MNHNS, CDR2 SASEGT. The CDR3 covers 16 residues. This clone was observed a few times. Antigen: not known. The same CDR3 is also encoded by other DNA sequences in this sample. As originally analysed: Construction of a distant-metastasis classifier for papillary thyroid cancer relied on CDR3 differences across clinicopathological groups. MiXCR was used by TCRdb to re-call the PCR reads. The V and J calls follow TCRdb's processing rather than the paper's. This sample yields around 10,000 clones, of which roughly 28% are seen a single time; about 9.1% belongs to the top ten.

Sequencing was performed on tumor tissue. The source of this sequence is a female donor with papillary thyroid cancer or a benign thyroid nodule (not recorded which). Some clones in this sample may be carry-over from other donors' samples. The chain employs TRBV6-1 and TRBJ1-5; a weak D match, TRBD1 (5 bases). The CDR3 bases are TGTGCCAGCAGCCGGGCCGACAGCTATAGCAATCAGCCCCAGCATTTT. Translated: CASSRADSYSNQPQHF.